The 26 T cell receptor beta chains given below trace back to one sample, sequenced in a study of cytotoxic CD8 clonotypes in ibrutinib-treated CLL. Assay: immunoSEQ multiplex PCR; the TCRdb copy retains only in-frame clones and omits some. The sample shows nearly 300,000 clones, 60% to 80% of them seen only once. The source was PBMCs, collected at disease progression, from a patient treated with ibrutinib. The receptors come from a human donor with chronic lymphocytic leukemia.

J is TRBJ2-5 and V is TRBV5-4, with 11 nucleotides matching TRBD2. Germline V gives CDR1 SGHNT, CDR2 YYREEE (reference sequence). CDR3 size: 16 residues. V shed 2 bases and J 1 base; nucleotides not matched to a gene: 4. The chain's CDR3 is CASSFGTSGTQETQYF. The DNA for the CDR3 is TGTGCCAGCAGCTTCGGGACTAGCGGAACCCAAGAGACCCAGTACTTC.

The genes are TRBV28 and TRBJ2-5; 7 bases fit TRBD1. Germline V lookup: CDR1 MDHEN, CDR2 SYDVKM. Trimming at V came to 6 bases and at J to 4 bases, leaving 11 bases not matched to a gene. The CDR3 runs 15 residues. CDR3 amino acids: CASSSSGQFIETQYF. CDR3 DNA sequence: TGTGCCAGCAGCTCATCGGGACAGTTTATAGAGACCCAGTACTTC.

The J gene is TRBJ2-6, the V gene TRBV5-1, with D possibly matching TRBD2 (5 bases). Germline V gives CDR1 SGHRS, CDR2 YFSETQ. This CDR3 contains 15 residues. V gave up 0 bases and J gave up 4 bases, with 8 bases separating them. This CDR3 reads CASSLAGIGANVLTF. The CDR3 DNA sequence: TGCGCCAGCAGCTTGGCGGGGATCGGGGCCAACGTCCTGACTTTC.

The chain links TRBV29-1 to TRBJ2-7, with unresolved D. The CDR3 runs 11 residues. Per germline, CDR1 SQVTM and CDR2 ANQGSEA. Trimming pared 4 bases from V and 5 bases from J, leaving 9 bases between. The CDR3, as DNA: TGCAGCGTTGGAGTGGGGAACGAGCAGTACTTC. This gives the protein CSVGVGNEQYF.

V is TRBV7-9 and J is TRBJ2-2; D remains ambiguous. The length of the CDR3 is 14 residues. Per germline, CDR1 SEHNR and CDR2 FQNEAQ (reference sequence). Between the trimmed V and J ends, which lost 2 bases and 1 base, there was a span of 5 bases. The chain's CDR3 is CASSLTENTGELFF. CDR3 DNA: TGTGCCAGCAGCTTAACCGAGAACACCGGGGAGCTGTTTTTT.

The chain employs TRBV5-1 and TRBJ2-1, with TRBD2 matching 10 bases. CDR1 is SGHRS and CDR2 is YFSETQ in the germline V gene. V was clipped by 4 bases and J by 5 bases; unmatched bases: 9. This CDR3 contains 16 residues. In DNA, the CDR3 is TGCGCCAGCAGCCCTAAACCGGGACTAGCGAACAATGAGCAGTTCTTC. As protein: CASSPKPGLANNEQFF. The variable domain in full, completed from reference TRBV5-1 and TRBJ2-1, reads KAGVTQTPRYLIKTRGQQVTLSCSPISGHRSVSWYQQTPGQGLQFLFEYFSETQRNKGNFPGRFSGRQFSNSRSEMNVSTLELGDSALYLCASSPKPGLANNEQFFGPGTRLTVL.

The gene calls are TRBV19 and TRBJ2-2, with 7 bases lining up with TRBD1. The CDR3 length is 16 residues. Germline V gene sequence: CDR1 LNHDA, CDR2 SQIVND (reference sequence). Trimming cost V 1 base and J 0 bases; bases outside gene matches: 2. The CDR3 spells CASSIVQGANTGELFF. CDR3 nucleotides: TGTGCCAGTAGTATAGTCCAGGGGGCGAACACCGGGGAGCTGTTTTTT.

V gene TRBV18 combines with J gene TRBJ2-7; D gene ambiguous. This CDR3 contains 14 residues. Germline V gives CDR1 KGHSH, CDR2 LQKENI. The V end was cut by 1 base, the J end by 2 bases, with 9 bases between. Here the CDR3 reads CASSPLEGPYEQYF. The DNA of the CDR3 is TGTGCCAGCTCACCACTTGAAGGCCCCTACGAGCAGTACTTC.

The chain is built from TRBV4-1 and TRBJ2-1; D may be TRBD1 (5 bases). The germline V gene encodes CDR1 MGHRA and CDR2 YSYEKL. V was shortened by 4 bases and J by 5 bases, with 18 bases between the two germline ends. CDR3 size: 16 residues. The CDR3 nucleotides read TGCGCCAGCAGCCTTACCCAGGGTCGGATCCACAATGAGCAGTTCTTC. It codes for CASSLTQGRIHNEQFF.

The table lists this clone with a few counts. V is TRBV6-5 and J is TRBJ2-7; D remains unclear. The CDR3 contains 13 residues. V lost 5 bases and J lost 3, with 11 bases in between. Germline-derived CDR1 and CDR2 are MNHEY and SVGAGI. The CDR3 spells CASSPRVHYEQYF. In DNA, the CDR3 is TGTGCCAGCAGTCCTAGGGTGCACTACGAGCAGTACTTC.

The rearrangement links TRBV10-2 to TRBJ2-3, with D possibly matching TRBD2 (6 bases). V lost 0 bases, J lost 0 bases, and 10 bases lay in between. The CDR3 is made up of 16 amino acids. Germline assignment: CDR1 WSHSY and CDR2 SAAADI. CDR3: CASSESGGRSTDTQYF. CDR3 nucleotide sequence: TGCGCCAGCAGTGAGTCCGGAGGGAGGAGCACAGATACGCAGTATTTT.

V usage is TRBV9 and J usage is TRBJ2-3; D possibly corresponds to TRBD2 (5 bases). The CDR3 is made up of 17 amino acids. Germline CDR1 is SGDLS and CDR2 is YYNGEE. V lost 0 bases and J 2 bases, leaving 16 bases between the germline ends. The CDR3 DNA follows: TGTGCCAGCAGCGTAGGCCCAGCGGAGACGTTCACAGATACGCAGTATTTT. Encoded protein: CASSVGPAETFTDTQYF. Filled out from reference TRBV9 and TRBJ2-3, the complete variable domain reads DSGVTQTPKHLITATGQRVTLRCSPRSGDLSVYWYQQSLDQGLQFLIQYYNGEERAKGNILERFSAQQFPDLHSELNLSSLELGDSALYFCASSVGPAETFTDTQYFGPGTRLTVL.

This chain connects TRBV11-1 to TRBJ1-3; D unclear. CDR3 length: 16 residues. Trimming pared 3 bases from V and 0 bases from J, leaving 12 bases between. CDR1 is SGHAT, CDR2 FQDESV, per germline (reference sequence). The CDR3 coding sequence is TGTGCCAGCAGCTTGGCAGCGCACCTCTCTGGAAACACCATATATTTT. Amino acids: CASSLAAHLSGNTIYF.

The rearrangement joins TRBV19 to TRBJ1-2; 10 nucleotides match TRBD1. Germline CDR1 reads LNHDA; CDR2 reads SQIVND (reference sequence). Trimming took 4 bases from V and 6 from J; bases not matched to a gene: 2. The CDR3 sequence is 13 residues long. The CDR3 coding sequence is TGTGCCAGTAGTAGGGGACAGGGGAATGGCTACACCTTC. The encoded protein is CASSRGQGNGYTF.

A remark on this clone: One junction end does not reproduce the germline sequence, and a read error may be involved. The V call is TRBV7-3, the J call TRBJ2-1; 12 nucleotides line up with TRBD2. This CDR3 spans 18 amino acids. Germline CDR1 reads SGHTA; CDR2 reads FQGTGA. The CDR3, as DNA: TGTGCCAGCAGCCCGACCCCTCTAGCGGGGGGGTCCTTCAATGAGCAGTTCTTC. The encoded protein is CASSPTPLAGGSFNEQFF.

This chain uses TRBV5-8 with TRBJ2-7; 8 bases are shared with TRBD1. Germline V CDR1 and CDR2: SGHTS, YDEGEE. The V and J ends lost 3 bases and 0 bases, in that order; junction bases with no gene match: 2. The CDR3 length is 14 residues. CDR3 region: CASSWTGNSYEQYF. The CDR3 DNA is TGTGCCAGCAGCTGGACAGGGAACTCCTACGAGCAGTACTTC.

This sequence joins TRBV11-2 and TRBJ2-3; 9 nucleotides agree with TRBD1. Germline V lookup: CDR1 SGHAT, CDR2 FQNNGV. Trimming at V came to 4 bases and at J to 4 bases, leaving 3 bases not matched to a gene. The CDR3 extends over 14 amino acids. DNA of the CDR3: TGTGCCAGCAGCTCCGGACAGGGGTCAGATACGCAGTATTTT. This encodes CASSSGQGSDTQYF.

The V call is TRBV19, the J call TRBJ1-5; D is unresolved. The CDR3 runs to 17 residues. V was pared by 0 bases and J by 0 bases, with 12 bases between. CDR1 is LNHDA and CDR2 is SQIVND in the germline V gene (reference sequence). The CDR3 DNA is TGTGCCAGTAGTATAGAGGCAGCTCGGGGTAGCAATCAGCCCCAGCATTTT. Its translation is CASSIEAARGSNQPQHF.

This clone appeared once. This chain links TRBV7-9 with TRBJ2-7; TRBD2 matches 9 bases. Germline trimming cut 4 bases from V and 2 bases from J; bases unmatched to any gene: 6. The CDR3 has 15 residues. Germline V CDR1 and CDR2: SEHNR, FQNEAQ (reference sequence). The DNA of the CDR3 is TGTGCCAGCAGCTACTGGCGGGAGGGACCCTACGAGCAGTACTTC. Residues: CASSYWREGPYEQYF.

This clone came up a few times. The rearrangement uses TRBV5-1 and TRBJ2-7; D tentatively fits TRBD1 or TRBD2 (5 bases each). The germline CDR1 and CDR2 sequences are SGHRS and YFSETQ. Trimming removed 2 bases from V and 7 bases from J, with 13 bases in between. The CDR3 has 13 amino acids. DNA of the CDR3: TGCGCCAGCAGCTTTGGGGACCTGGGGGAGCAGTACTTC. Translating it yields CASSFGDLGEQYF.

The chain recombines TRBV27 with TRBJ2-1, with 14 bases aligning to TRBD2. Germline V lookup: CDR1 MNHEY, CDR2 SMNVEV (reference sequence). The CDR3 covers 16 residues. J was trimmed by 3 bases and V by 3 bases; bases with no gene match: 1. The chain's CDR3 is CASSLGLAGVYNEQFF. In nucleotides, the CDR3 is TGTGCCAGCAGTTTGGGACTAGCGGGGGTCTACAATGAGCAGTTCTTC.

V is TRBV6-5 and J is TRBJ1-5; perhaps TRBD1 as D (6 bases). Germline V lookup: CDR1 MNHEY, CDR2 SVGAGI. Trimming removed 6 bases at V and 6 bases at J, with 9 bases between. The CDR3 contains 12 residues. The CDR3 DNA sequence: TGTGCCAGCAGCAACAGGGTTCAGCCCCAGCATTTT. This gives the protein CASSNRVQPQHF.

The chain employs TRBV19 and TRBJ1-5, with unresolved D. V was pared by 6 bases and J by 4 bases, with 22 bases between. CDR3 size: 17 residues. CDR1 LNHDA and CDR2 SQIVND come from the germline V gene (reference sequence). This CDR3 is CASSQSNRAPRNQPQHF. CDR3 sequence (DNA): TGTGCCAGTAGCCAATCCAACCGGGCTCCCCGGAATCAGCCCCAGCATTTT.

This clone was seen a few times. V gene TRBV7-9 combines with J gene TRBJ2-3; either TRBD1 or TRBD2 may fit D (6 bases each). V lost 5 bases and J 4 bases, leaving 19 bases between the germline ends. From germline, CDR1 is SEHNR and CDR2 FQNEAQ (reference sequence). CDR3 length: 16 amino acids. The CDR3 DNA reads as TGTGCCAGCAGCCCCAGAGGGGGGAGTTGGTCAGATACGCAGTATTTT. This codes for CASSPRGGSWSDTQYF.

This chain connects TRBV15 to TRBJ2-5; TRBD1 might be the D (6 bases). Germline assignment: CDR1 LNHNV and CDR2 YYDKDF (reference sequence). The V end lost 0 bases, the J end lost 3 bases, and 11 bases lay between the germline ends. The CDR3 totals 15 residues. The CDR3 DNA sequence: TGTGCCACCAGCAGAGAGTCCAGGACAGAAGAGACCCAGTACTTC. It is translated as CATSRESRTEETQYF.

The rearrangement joins TRBV29-1 to TRBJ2-7; TRBD2 matches at 10 bases. The CDR3 extends over 13 amino acids. Germline CDR1 reads SQVTM; CDR2 reads ANQGSEA. J lost 5 bases, V lost 7 bases, and 8 bases had no gene match. CDR3: CSAKREGRNEQYF. For the CDR3, the DNA is TGCAGCGCTAAGCGGGAGGGCCGGAACGAGCAGTACTTC.